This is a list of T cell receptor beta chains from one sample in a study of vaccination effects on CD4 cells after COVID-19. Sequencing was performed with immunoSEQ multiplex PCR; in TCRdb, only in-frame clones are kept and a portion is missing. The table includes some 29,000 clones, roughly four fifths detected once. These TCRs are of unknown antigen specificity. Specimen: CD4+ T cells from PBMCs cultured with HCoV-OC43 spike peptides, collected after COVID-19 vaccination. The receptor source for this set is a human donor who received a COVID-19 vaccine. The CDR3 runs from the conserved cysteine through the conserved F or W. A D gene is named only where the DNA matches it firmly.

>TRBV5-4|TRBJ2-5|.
CASGRGGWQETQYF
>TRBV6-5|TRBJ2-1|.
CASSAGFTEQFF
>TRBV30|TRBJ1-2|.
CAWRVREGGYGYTF
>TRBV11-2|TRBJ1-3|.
CASSFANSGNTIYF
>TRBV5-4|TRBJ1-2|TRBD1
CASRLGQGANYGYTF
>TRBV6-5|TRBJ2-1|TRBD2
CASSLLAGYNEQFF
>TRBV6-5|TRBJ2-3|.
CASSSGETQYF
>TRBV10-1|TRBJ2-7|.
CASSEYFRAGEPHEQYF
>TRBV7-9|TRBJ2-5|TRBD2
CASSLVGPSSGGAEETQYF
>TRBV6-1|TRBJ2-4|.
CASSGGFEGAKNIQYF
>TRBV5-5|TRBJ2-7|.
CASSRSSGTSIYEQYF
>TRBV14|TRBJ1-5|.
CASSRGDYQPQHF
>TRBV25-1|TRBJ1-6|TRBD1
CASSNQGATRSPLHF
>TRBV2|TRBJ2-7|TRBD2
CASSEASTSGLAYEQYF
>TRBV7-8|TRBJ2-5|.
CASSSPRRVRVQETQYF
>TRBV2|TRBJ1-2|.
CASNGQIYGYTF
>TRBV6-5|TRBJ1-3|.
CASSYVGKPGNTIYF
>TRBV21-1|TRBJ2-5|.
CASSVPTSGLGETQYF
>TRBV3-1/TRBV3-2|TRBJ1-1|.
CASSQERIWNTEAFF
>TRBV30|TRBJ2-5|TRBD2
CAWSVGLAGTEETQYF
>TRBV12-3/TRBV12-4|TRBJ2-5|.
CASSLSRETQYF